These T cell receptor beta chains were read from a single sample in a study of cytomegalovirus exposure and HLA in healthy donors. Profiled with immunoSEQ multiplex PCR; TCRdb holds only in-frame clones, not every one. The sample table sets out about 110,000 clones. The specimen sequenced was PBMCs. These receptors came from a man aged 25-40 years in good health and CMV-seronegative. Both conserved end residues are trimmed from each CDR3. The order of the fields is V gene, J gene, CDR3 protein.

>TRBV13|TRBJ1-4
ASSLKGGGAEKLF
>TRBV7-6|TRBJ1-2
ASSLGQGGLNWGYT
>TRBV5-1|TRBJ1-2
ASSALQGSDGYT
>TRBV4-1|TRBJ2-3
ASSQERGLPTDTQY
>TRBV2|TRBJ1-1
ASIPRRVYTEAF
>TRBV7-2|TRBJ2-3
ASSLGGRTGTQY
>TRBV6-6|.
ASRPQTGESYEQY
>TRBV18|TRBJ1-4
ASSPGATNEKLF
>TRBV5-1|TRBJ2-3
ASSLGPTGADTQY
>TRBV2|TRBJ1-2
ASSEGQGGHYGYT
>TRBV9|TRBJ2-5
ASGGRGGRETQY
>TRBV5-4|TRBJ2-7
ASSAQGRGVNYEQY
>TRBV6-6|TRBJ2-7
ASIDNRDEQY
>TRBV11-3|TRBJ2-1
ASSAGGEQF
>TRBV5-1|TRBJ2-7
ASSLAKRLAGDSYEQY